Listed below are T cell receptor beta chains from one sample, sequenced in a study of T cell repertoires in cytomegalovirus infection. The antigens of these receptors remain unknown. TCRdb re-derived calls from the reads in MiXCR, one entry per CDR3 protein. Among tens of thousands of distinct CDR3 sequences, 45% to 55% were seen once, and the ten largest hold more than 85%. The sequences come from CD8+ T cells from cultured PBMCs, collected from culture after CMV antigen stimulation. Every receptor here comes from a human donor in good health (CMV status not recorded). Some clones in this sample may be carry-over from other donors' samples. Both conserved end residues are part of each CDR3. Fields, in order: J gene, CDR3 length, V gene, clone size, D gene, CDR3 protein, CDR3 DNA. D genes are given only for firm matches. The size entry is marked missing in some rows and otherwise reads once, few, many or a size class.

j_call: TRBJ2-7; cdr3_length: 15; v_call: TRBV10-3; clone_size: -; d_call: TRBD2; cdr3_aa: CAISDETSETYEQYF; cdr3_nt: TGTGCCATCAGTGATGAGACTAGCGAAACCTACGAGCAGTACTTC
j_call: TRBJ1-1; cdr3_length: 16; v_call: TRBV7-6; clone_size: -; d_call: TRBD1; cdr3_aa: CASSLRTGGSDTEAFF; cdr3_nt: TGTGCCAGCAGCCTCCGGACAGGGGGATCAGACACTGAAGCTTTCTTT
j_call: TRBJ2-2; cdr3_length: 15; v_call: TRBV15; clone_size: -; d_call: -; cdr3_aa: CATSGLLGETGELFF; cdr3_nt: TGTGCCACCAGCGGACTCTTAGGGGAGACCGGGGAGCTGTTTTTT
j_call: TRBJ2-5; cdr3_length: 14; v_call: TRBV27; clone_size: -; d_call: -; cdr3_aa: CASRPTGLQETQYF; cdr3_nt: TGTGCCAGCAGACCCACAGGTTTACAAGAGACCCAGTACTTC
j_call: TRBJ2-7; cdr3_length: 12; v_call: TRBV12-3/TRBV12-4; clone_size: few; d_call: -; cdr3_aa: CASSLETYEQYF; cdr3_nt: TGTGCCAGCAGCCTGGAAACCTACGAGCAGTACTTC
j_call: TRBJ1-1; cdr3_length: 17; v_call: TRBV6-5; clone_size: few; d_call: TRBD1; cdr3_aa: CASSYRGTGGRDTEAFF; cdr3_nt: TGTGCCAGCAGTTACCGGGGGACAGGGGGGAGGGACACTGAAGCTTTCTTT
j_call: TRBJ2-7; cdr3_length: 13; v_call: TRBV7-4; clone_size: few; d_call: -; cdr3_aa: CASSPGLTYEQYF; cdr3_nt: TGTGCCAGCAGCCCCGGGCTAACCTACGAGCAGTACTTC
j_call: TRBJ2-3; cdr3_length: 15; v_call: TRBV7-8; clone_size: few; d_call: -; cdr3_aa: CASSPLTGPTDTQYF; cdr3_nt: TGTGCCAGCAGCCCACTGACAGGACCCACAGATACGCAGTATTTT
j_call: TRBJ1-2; cdr3_length: 16; v_call: TRBV9; clone_size: -; d_call: TRBD1; cdr3_aa: CASSVAAGQGARGYTF; cdr3_nt: TGTGCCAGCAGCGTAGCTGCGGGACAGGGGGCTCGAGGCTACACCTTC
j_call: TRBJ2-2; cdr3_length: 19; v_call: TRBV7-3; clone_size: few; d_call: TRBD2; cdr3_aa: CASSPWASGGEINTGELFF; cdr3_nt: TGTGCCAGCAGCCCCTGGGCCAGCGGGGGGGAGATCAACACCGGGGAGCTGTTTTTT
j_call: TRBJ2-2; cdr3_length: 17; v_call: TRBV7-8; clone_size: -; d_call: TRBD2; cdr3_aa: CASSRIAGSPNTGELFF; cdr3_nt: TGTGCCAGCAGTCGTATAGCGGGATCACCGAACACCGGGGAGCTGTTTTTT
j_call: TRBJ1-2; cdr3_length: 13; v_call: TRBV25-1; clone_size: few; d_call: -; cdr3_aa: CASSEVLFYGYTF; cdr3_nt: TGTGCCAGCAGTGAAGTTTTATTCTATGGCTACACCTTC
j_call: TRBJ1-1; cdr3_length: 16; v_call: TRBV27; clone_size: -; d_call: -; cdr3_aa: CASSLIIGAKNTEAFF; cdr3_nt: TGTGCCAGCAGTTTAATAATAGGGGCAAAGAACACTGAAGCTTTCTTT
j_call: TRBJ2-1; cdr3_length: 14; v_call: TRBV27; clone_size: -; d_call: TRBD1; cdr3_aa: CASSLMGQYNEQFF; cdr3_nt: TGTGCCAGCAGTTTAATGGGACAGTACAATGAGCAGTTCTTC
j_call: TRBJ2-1; cdr3_length: 13; v_call: TRBV11-3; clone_size: few; d_call: -; cdr3_aa: CASSPSSYNEQFF; cdr3_nt: TGTGCCAGCAGCCCGAGCTCCTACAATGAGCAGTTCTTC
j_call: TRBJ1-1; cdr3_length: 10; v_call: TRBV2; clone_size: -; d_call: -; cdr3_aa: CASRGTEAFF; cdr3_nt: TGTGCCAGCAGAGGTACTGAAGCTTTCTTT
j_call: TRBJ2-3; cdr3_length: 13; v_call: TRBV19; clone_size: -; d_call: -; cdr3_aa: CASSIPLTDTQYF; cdr3_nt: TGTGCCAGTAGTATCCCCCTCACAGATACGCAGTATTTT
j_call: TRBJ1-3; cdr3_length: 14; v_call: TRBV7-6; clone_size: few; d_call: -; cdr3_aa: CASSPQGREDTIYF; cdr3_nt: TGTGCCAGCAGCCCTCAGGGACGAGAAGACACCATATATTTT
j_call: TRBJ2-7; cdr3_length: 17; v_call: TRBV23-1; clone_size: -; d_call: -; cdr3_aa: CASSQSREVFTIYEQYF; cdr3_nt: TGCGCCAGCAGTCAATCGAGGGAAGTGTTTACAATCTACGAGCAGTACTTC
j_call: TRBJ2-4; cdr3_length: 13; v_call: TRBV6-1; clone_size: -; d_call: -; cdr3_aa: CASSGGPKNIQYF; cdr3_nt: TGTGCCAGCAGTGGAGGGCCCAAGAACATTCAGTACTTC
j_call: TRBJ2-1; cdr3_length: 18; v_call: TRBV5-6; clone_size: -; d_call: -; cdr3_aa: CASSLVGANGGRNNEQFF; cdr3_nt: TGTGCCAGCAGCTTGGTGGGGGCAAACGGGGGCAGGAACAATGAGCAGTTCTTC
j_call: TRBJ2-3; cdr3_length: 17; v_call: TRBV6-6; clone_size: few; d_call: -; cdr3_aa: CASSYPRGGGAADTQYF; cdr3_nt: TGTGCCAGCAGTTACCCCCGGGGTGGCGGCGCGGCGGATACGCAGTATTTT
j_call: TRBJ2-2; cdr3_length: 16; v_call: TRBV4-1; clone_size: -; d_call: -; cdr3_aa: CASSQEGASNTGELFF; cdr3_nt: TGCGCCAGCAGCCAAGAGGGGGCCTCGAACACCGGGGAGCTGTTTTTT
j_call: TRBJ1-5; cdr3_length: 15; v_call: TRBV24-1; clone_size: -; d_call: -; cdr3_aa: CATSTLQGHNQPQHF; cdr3_nt: TGTGCCACCAGTACGCTCCAGGGGCACAATCAGCCCCAGCATTTT
j_call: TRBJ2-7; cdr3_length: 14; v_call: TRBV2; clone_size: -; d_call: TRBD2; cdr3_aa: CASFAGTSGYEQYF; cdr3_nt: TGTGCCAGCTTTGCCGGGACTAGCGGCTACGAGCAGTACTTC
j_call: TRBJ2-7; cdr3_length: 13; v_call: TRBV5-6; clone_size: -; d_call: -; cdr3_aa: CASSLPGDYEQYF; cdr3_nt: TGTGCCAGCAGCTTGCCGGGAGACTACGAGCAGTACTTC
j_call: TRBJ1-1; cdr3_length: 14; v_call: TRBV7-8; clone_size: -; d_call: -; cdr3_aa: CASSLAGTNTEAFF; cdr3_nt: TGTGCCAGCAGCTTAGCGGGCACTAACACTGAAGCTTTCTTT
j_call: TRBJ2-1; cdr3_length: 16; v_call: TRBV10-3; clone_size: few; d_call: TRBD2; cdr3_aa: CAASGTSGRAGDEQFF; cdr3_nt: TGTGCCGCTTCCGGGACTAGCGGGAGGGCCGGGGATGAGCAGTTCTTC
j_call: TRBJ1-5; cdr3_length: 15; v_call: TRBV12-3/TRBV12-4; clone_size: -; d_call: TRBD1; cdr3_aa: CASSPHRTGHQPQHF; cdr3_nt: TGTGCCAGCAGTCCCCATCGGACAGGGCATCAGCCCCAGCATTTT
j_call: TRBJ2-3; cdr3_length: 15; v_call: TRBV7-6; clone_size: -; d_call: TRBD2; cdr3_aa: CASSTSGGPADTQYF; cdr3_nt: TGTGCCAGCAGCACCAGCGGGGGCCCCGCGGATACGCAGTATTTT
j_call: TRBJ1-6; cdr3_length: 14; v_call: TRBV12-3/TRBV12-4; clone_size: -; d_call: -; cdr3_aa: CASSLPPSGSPLHF; cdr3_nt: TGTGCCAGCAGTTTACCCCCTAGCGGCTCACCCCTCCACTTT
j_call: TRBJ2-7; cdr3_length: 14; v_call: TRBV3-1; clone_size: -; d_call: -; cdr3_aa: CASSQAGDDYEQYF; cdr3_nt: TGTGCCAGCAGCCAAGCAGGGGATGACTACGAGCAGTACTTC
j_call: TRBJ1-5; cdr3_length: 13; v_call: TRBV4-1; clone_size: -; d_call: -; cdr3_aa: CASSPILNQPQHF; cdr3_nt: TGCGCCAGCAGCCCGATCCTCAATCAGCCCCAGCATTTT
j_call: TRBJ2-5; cdr3_length: 13; v_call: TRBV13; clone_size: -; d_call: -; cdr3_aa: CASSPISQETQYF; cdr3_nt: TGTGCCAGCAGCCCGATTTCTCAAGAGACCCAGTACTTC
j_call: TRBJ2-3; cdr3_length: 15; v_call: TRBV7-4; clone_size: -; d_call: TRBD1; cdr3_aa: CASSPARQGTDTQYF; cdr3_nt: TGTGCCAGCAGCCCCGCGAGACAGGGGACAGATACGCAGTATTTT
j_call: TRBJ2-1; cdr3_length: 16; v_call: TRBV5-4; clone_size: -; d_call: TRBD1; cdr3_aa: CASSSGRGYSYNEQFF; cdr3_nt: TGTGCCAGCAGTTCGGGCAGGGGGTATTCCTACAATGAGCAGTTCTTC
j_call: TRBJ2-7; cdr3_length: 16; v_call: TRBV10-3; clone_size: -; d_call: TRBD1; cdr3_aa: CAISEAGQGSSYEQYF; cdr3_nt: TGTGCCATCAGTGAGGCGGGACAGGGGAGCTCCTACGAGCAGTACTTC
j_call: TRBJ1-1; cdr3_length: 13; v_call: TRBV19; clone_size: -; d_call: -; cdr3_aa: CASSIGPQTEAFF; cdr3_nt: TGTGCCAGTAGTATAGGACCACAGACTGAAGCTTTCTTT
j_call: TRBJ1-1; cdr3_length: 16; v_call: TRBV7-6; clone_size: -; d_call: -; cdr3_aa: CASSLEAGQSNTEAFF; cdr3_nt: TGTGCCAGCAGCTTAGAGGCGGGTCAATCTAACACTGAAGCTTTCTTT
j_call: TRBJ2-1; cdr3_length: 15; v_call: TRBV7-3; clone_size: few; d_call: TRBD2; cdr3_aa: CASSSSGGAGNEQFF; cdr3_nt: TGTGCCAGCAGCTCAAGCGGGGGGGCCGGAAATGAGCAGTTCTTC
j_call: TRBJ2-7; cdr3_length: 15; v_call: TRBV20-1; clone_size: -; d_call: -; cdr3_aa: CSATLGVPSSYEQYF; cdr3_nt: TGCAGTGCTACCCTAGGAGTGCCGAGCTCCTACGAGCAGTACTTC
j_call: TRBJ1-1; cdr3_length: 15; v_call: TRBV12-3/TRBV12-4; clone_size: -; d_call: -; cdr3_aa: CASRPLEGRGTEAFF; cdr3_nt: TGTGCCAGCAGGCCCCTAGAAGGAAGGGGCACTGAAGCTTTCTTT
j_call: TRBJ2-1; cdr3_length: 15; v_call: TRBV7-6; clone_size: -; d_call: -; cdr3_aa: CASSLRRTSYNEQFF; cdr3_nt: TGTGCCAGCAGCTTACGACGAACCTCCTACAATGAGCAGTTCTTC
j_call: TRBJ2-3; cdr3_length: 15; v_call: TRBV27; clone_size: -; d_call: TRBD1; cdr3_aa: CASSWTGFLSDTQYF; cdr3_nt: TGTGCCAGCAGTTGGACAGGGTTTTTGTCAGATACGCAGTATTTT
j_call: TRBJ2-1; cdr3_length: 16; v_call: TRBV7-9; clone_size: -; d_call: TRBD1; cdr3_aa: CASSLRGQGDGDEQFF; cdr3_nt: TGTGCCAGCAGCTTACGAGGTCAGGGGGATGGGGATGAGCAGTTCTTC
j_call: TRBJ1-1; cdr3_length: 13; v_call: TRBV27; clone_size: many; d_call: -; cdr3_aa: CASSLAGNTEAFF; cdr3_nt: TGTGCCAGCAGCTTGGCAGGGAACACTGAAGCTTTCTTT
j_call: TRBJ1-1; cdr3_length: 15; v_call: TRBV19; clone_size: few; d_call: -; cdr3_aa: CASIADFLPNTEAFF; cdr3_nt: TGTGCCAGTATAGCGGACTTCCTCCCGAACACTGAAGCTTTCTTT
j_call: TRBJ2-1; cdr3_length: 16; v_call: TRBV2; clone_size: -; d_call: -; cdr3_aa: CASNKDGSAPYNEQFF; cdr3_nt: TGTGCCAGCAATAAGGACGGGTCGGCCCCTTACAATGAGCAGTTCTTC
j_call: TRBJ2-2; cdr3_length: 13; v_call: TRBV12-3/TRBV12-4; clone_size: -; d_call: -; cdr3_aa: CASSFVPTGELFF; cdr3_nt: TGTGCCAGCAGTTTCGTTCCTACCGGGGAGCTGTTTTTT
j_call: TRBJ2-7; cdr3_length: 14; v_call: TRBV2; clone_size: few; d_call: TRBD2; cdr3_aa: CASIGLAGPYEQYF; cdr3_nt: TGTGCCAGCATCGGACTAGCGGGACCCTACGAGCAGTACTTC
j_call: TRBJ2-2; cdr3_length: 17; v_call: TRBV10-3; clone_size: few; d_call: -; cdr3_aa: CAISESGLTANTGELFF; cdr3_nt: TGTGCCATCAGTGAGTCAGGTTTGACAGCGAACACCGGGGAGCTGTTTTTT
j_call: TRBJ1-1; cdr3_length: 13; v_call: TRBV4-1; clone_size: many; d_call: -; cdr3_aa: CASSPSGNTEAFF; cdr3_nt: TGCGCCAGCTCACCTAGCGGGAACACTGAAGCTTTCTTT
j_call: TRBJ2-7; cdr3_length: 15; v_call: TRBV7-9; clone_size: -; d_call: TRBD1; cdr3_aa: CASSSSGTGPYEQYF; cdr3_nt: TGTGCCAGCAGCTCCTCCGGGACAGGTCCCTACGAGCAGTACTTC